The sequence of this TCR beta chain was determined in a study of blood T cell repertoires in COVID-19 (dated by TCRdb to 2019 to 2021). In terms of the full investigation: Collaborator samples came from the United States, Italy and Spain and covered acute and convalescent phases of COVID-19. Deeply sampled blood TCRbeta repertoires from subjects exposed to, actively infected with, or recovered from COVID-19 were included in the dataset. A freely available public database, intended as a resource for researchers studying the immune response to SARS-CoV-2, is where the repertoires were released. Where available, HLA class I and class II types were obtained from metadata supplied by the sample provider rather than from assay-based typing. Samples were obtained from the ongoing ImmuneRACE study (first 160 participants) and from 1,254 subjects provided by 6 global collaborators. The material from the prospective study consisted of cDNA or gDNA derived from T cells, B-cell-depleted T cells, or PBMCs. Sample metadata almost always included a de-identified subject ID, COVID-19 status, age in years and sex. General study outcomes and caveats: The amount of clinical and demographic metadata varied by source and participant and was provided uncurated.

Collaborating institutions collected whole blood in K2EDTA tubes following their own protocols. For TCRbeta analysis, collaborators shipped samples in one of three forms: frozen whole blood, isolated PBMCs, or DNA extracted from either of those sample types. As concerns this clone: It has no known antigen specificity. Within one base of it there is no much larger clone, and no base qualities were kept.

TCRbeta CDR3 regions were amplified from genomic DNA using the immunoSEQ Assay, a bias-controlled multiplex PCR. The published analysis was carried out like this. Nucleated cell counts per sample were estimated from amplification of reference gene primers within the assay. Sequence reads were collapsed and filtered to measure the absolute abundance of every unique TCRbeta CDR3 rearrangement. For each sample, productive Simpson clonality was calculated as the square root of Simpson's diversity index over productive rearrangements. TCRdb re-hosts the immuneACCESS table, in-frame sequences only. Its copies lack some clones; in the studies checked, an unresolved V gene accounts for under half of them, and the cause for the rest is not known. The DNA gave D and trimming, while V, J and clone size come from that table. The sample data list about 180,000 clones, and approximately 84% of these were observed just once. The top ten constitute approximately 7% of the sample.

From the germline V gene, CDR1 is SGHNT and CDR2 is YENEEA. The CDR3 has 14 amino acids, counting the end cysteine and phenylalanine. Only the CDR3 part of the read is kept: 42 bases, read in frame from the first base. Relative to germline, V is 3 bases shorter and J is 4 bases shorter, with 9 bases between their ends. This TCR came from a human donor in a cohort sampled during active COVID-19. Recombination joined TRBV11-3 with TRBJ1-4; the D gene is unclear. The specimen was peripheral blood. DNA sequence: TGTGCCAGCAGCTTTGAAGTACTTAATGAAAAACTGTTTTTT. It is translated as CASSFEVLNEKLFF.